This record covers a single T cell receptor (beta chain). What was amplified from RNA transcripts were TCR beta CDR3 regions. A set of HTBI primers served as the primers for a first-round RT-PCR of the TCR CDR3. TCRdb itself ran the multiplex PCR reads through MiXCR, one entry per CDR3 protein. The table lists over 250,000 distinct CDR3 sequences, over 15% of them singletons, with approximately 57% in the top ten. The data belong to a study of T cells in Graves' hyperthyroidism and ophthalmopathy. Per the germline V gene, CDR1 is SNHLY and CDR2 is FYNNEI. Trimming cost V 7 bases and J 3 bases; bases outside gene matches: 9. The CDR3 runs to 15 residues.

The sequence was obtained from a woman aged 55-69 years with Graves' ophthalmopathy. The sample was blood. The rearrangement links TRBV2 to TRBJ1-1, with TRBD1 matching 9 bases. The CDR3 region has the DNA TGTGCCAGCACATGGGAGGGACAGGGAGACACTGAAGCTTTCTTT. It specifies CASTWEGQGDTEAFF.